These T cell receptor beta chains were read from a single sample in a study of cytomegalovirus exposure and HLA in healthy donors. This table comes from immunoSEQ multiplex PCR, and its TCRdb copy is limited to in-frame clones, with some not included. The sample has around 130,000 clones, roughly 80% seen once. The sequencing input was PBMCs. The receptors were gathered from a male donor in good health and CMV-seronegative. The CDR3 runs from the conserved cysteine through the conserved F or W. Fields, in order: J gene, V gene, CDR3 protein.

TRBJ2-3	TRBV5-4	CASSPGQGADTQYF
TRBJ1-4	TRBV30	CAWSVKGQTNEKLFF
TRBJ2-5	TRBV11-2	CATRPVRIETQYF
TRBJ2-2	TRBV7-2	CASSPERVRTGELFF
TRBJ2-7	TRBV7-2	CASSLSHGQGYEQYF
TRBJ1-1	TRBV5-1	CASRPGGGRPEAFF
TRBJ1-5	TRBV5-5	CASSLDSPLANQPQHF
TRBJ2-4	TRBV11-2	CASSLEDSRAKNSQYF
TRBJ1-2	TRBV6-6	CASRSGFYGYTF
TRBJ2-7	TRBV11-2	CASSTRGLRGSYEQYF
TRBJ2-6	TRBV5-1	CASSFEAGANVLTF
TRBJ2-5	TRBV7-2	CASSPGSSGETQYF
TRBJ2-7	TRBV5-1	CASSWRTGGTYEQYF
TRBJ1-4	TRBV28	CASRGTGDEKLFF
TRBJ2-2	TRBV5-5	CASSPGLSGTGELFF
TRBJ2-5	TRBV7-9	CASSPLSGRAYETQYF
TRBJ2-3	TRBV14	CASSQVIYRGTDTQYF
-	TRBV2	CASSPTSGGAGEQYF
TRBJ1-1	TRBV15	CATSRNRGTEAFF
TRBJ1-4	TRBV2	CASSYRGKEKLFF
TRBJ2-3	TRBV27	CASSLFFMSGTDTQYF
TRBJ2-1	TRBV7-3	CASSLPSGGNQFF
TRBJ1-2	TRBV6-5	CASSYGGNYGYTF
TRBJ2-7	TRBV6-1	CASSGLAGSDEQYF
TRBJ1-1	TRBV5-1	CASSPYPGTANTEAFF
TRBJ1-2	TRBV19	CASSLYGDRGHGYTF
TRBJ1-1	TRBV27	CASSLAGANTEAFF
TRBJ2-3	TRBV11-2	CASSLGQGALGTDTQYF
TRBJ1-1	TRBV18	CASSPRDSVMNTEAFF